This note documents a single T cell receptor beta chain sequence. Donors included only healthy HIV-negative adults lacking recent acute infections or vaccinations. The protocol was immunoSEQ multiplex PCR, while the TCRdb copy is restricted to in-frame clones and leaves out a portion. The sample contains some 1 million clones, around four fifths of which appear only once. The data belong to a study of shared clonotypes between healthy human individuals. Overall study: CD8 memory received one plate per donor, CD8 naive two, CD4 memory three and CD4 naive three.

The CDR3 covers 14 residues. Trimming removed 2 bases at V and 3 bases at J, with 11 bases between. Germline-derived CDR1 and CDR2 are MNHNY and SVGAGI (reference sequence). The specimen sequenced was memory CD4+ T cells sorted from blood. Subset defined: CD45RA-negative fraction. The receptor was isolated from a young man in good health. V gene TRBV6-6 combines with J gene TRBJ2-7, with D hard to call. The CDR3 protein is CASSYPGSGYEQYF. CDR3 sequence (DNA): TGTGCCAGCAGTTACCCGGGCTCTGGCTACGAGCAGTACTTC.